The rows below give T cell receptor beta chains drawn from one sample of a study of T-cell memory formation after mild COVID-19. TCRdb reprocessed the 5' RACE reads with MiXCR, giving one entry per CDR3 protein. The sample consists of around 300,000 distinct CDR3 sequences, over 10% of them appearing once. Sequences were obtained from PBMCs or a T cell subset sorted from them (not recorded which). These receptors all stem from a man in his late teens or twenties who had mild COVID-19 (a few samples of this study predate the infection). Cell type and time point are not known. CDR3s include the opening cysteine and the closing phenylalanine or tryptophan. Each record gives: clone size, D gene, V gene, J gene, CDR3 protein, CDR3 DNA. A D gene is named only where the DNA matches it firmly. The listing skips clone size in some rows; elsewhere it reads once, few, many or a size class.

clone size: many
D gene: .
V gene: TRBV12-3/TRBV12-4
J gene: TRBJ1-5
CDR3 protein: CASSFGGSNQPQHF
CDR3 DNA: TGTGCCAGCAGTTTTGGGGGGAGCAATCAGCCCCAGCATTTT

clone size: few
D gene: TRBD1
V gene: TRBV12-5
J gene: TRBJ2-3
CDR3 protein: CASAPGQGLTDTQYF
CDR3 DNA: TGTGCTAGTGCCCCGGGACAGGGGCTCACAGATACGCAGTATTTT

clone size: .
D gene: .
V gene: TRBV10-3
J gene: TRBJ1-5
CDR3 protein: CAISDARVDNQPQHF
CDR3 DNA: TGTGCCATCAGCGACGCCAGGGTTGACAATCAGCCCCAGCATTTT

clone size: few
D gene: .
V gene: TRBV12-3/TRBV12-4
J gene: TRBJ1-5
CDR3 protein: CASSFGRGVQPQHF
CDR3 DNA: TGTGCCAGCAGTTTTGGGAGGGGGGTTCAGCCCCAGCATTTT

clone size: .
D gene: TRBD2
V gene: TRBV6-2/TRBV6-3
J gene: TRBJ2-1
CDR3 protein: CAGSLAGFGNEQFF
CDR3 DNA: TGTGCCGGATCTCTAGCGGGTTTCGGGAATGAGCAGTTCTTC

clone size: .
D gene: .
V gene: TRBV13
J gene: TRBJ2-2
CDR3 protein: CASSPRTWEGTGELFF
CDR3 DNA: TGTGCCAGCAGCCCGCGGACGTGGGAAGGTACCGGGGAGCTGTTTTTT

clone size: few
D gene: .
V gene: TRBV7-2
J gene: TRBJ2-5
CDR3 protein: CASSVPGLGETQYF
CDR3 DNA: TGTGCCAGCAGCGTCCCGGGCCTGGGGGAGACCCAGTACTTC

clone size: .
D gene: .
V gene: TRBV4-3
J gene: TRBJ2-7
CDR3 protein: CASSQALRGDSYEQYF
CDR3 DNA: TGCGCCAGCAGCCAAGCTCTCAGAGGGGATTCGTACGAGCAGTACTTC

clone size: few
D gene: .
V gene: TRBV12-3/TRBV12-4
J gene: TRBJ1-2
CDR3 protein: CASRFTRRDRGYTF
CDR3 DNA: TGTGCCAGCAGATTCACTCGTCGTGATCGGGGCTACACCTTC

clone size: many
D gene: TRBD2
V gene: TRBV15
J gene: TRBJ2-3
CDR3 protein: CATSRDLAGGQDTQYF
CDR3 DNA: TGTGCCACCAGCAGAGATCTAGCGGGGGGCCAGGATACGCAGTATTTT

clone size: .
D gene: TRBD2
V gene: TRBV20-1
J gene: TRBJ2-1
CDR3 protein: CSAARTSGGETYNEQFF
CDR3 DNA: TGCAGTGCCGCAAGGACTAGCGGGGGGGAGACCTACAATGAGCAGTTCTTC

clone size: few
D gene: TRBD1
V gene: TRBV5-1
J gene: TRBJ1-1
CDR3 protein: CASSLAGQPNTEAFF
CDR3 DNA: TGCGCCAGCAGCTTGGCGGGACAGCCGAACACTGAAGCTTTCTTT

clone size: few
D gene: .
V gene: TRBV12-5
J gene: TRBJ1-2
CDR3 protein: CASGVSPGEAANYGYTF
CDR3 DNA: TGTGCTAGTGGGGTCAGCCCAGGGGAAGCGGCTAACTATGGCTACACCTTC

clone size: few
D gene: .
V gene: TRBV12-3/TRBV12-4
J gene: TRBJ1-4
CDR3 protein: CASSPRNSRYDEKLFF
CDR3 DNA: TGTGCCAGCAGTCCCCGAAATAGCCGGTATGATGAAAAACTGTTTTTT

clone size: .
D gene: .
V gene: TRBV20-1
J gene: TRBJ2-4
CDR3 protein: CSAFEPAKNIQYF
CDR3 DNA: TGCAGTGCTTTCGAGCCTGCCAAAAACATTCAGTACTTC

clone size: few
D gene: .
V gene: TRBV7-2
J gene: TRBJ1-1
CDR3 protein: CASSPSGYDTEAFF
CDR3 DNA: TGTGCCAGCAGCCCAAGCGGGTATGACACTGAAGCTTTCTTT

clone size: many
D gene: .
V gene: TRBV5-1
J gene: TRBJ1-1
CDR3 protein: CASSFSMNTEAFF
CDR3 DNA: TGTGCCAGCAGCTTTAGTATGAACACTGAAGCTTTCTTT

clone size: .
D gene: .
V gene: TRBV5-1
J gene: TRBJ2-7
CDR3 protein: CASSSGRDYEQYF
CDR3 DNA: TGCGCCAGCAGCAGCGGACGGGACTACGAGCAGTACTTC

clone size: many
D gene: .
V gene: TRBV2
J gene: TRBJ2-1
CDR3 protein: CASSVYNEQFF
CDR3 DNA: TGTGCCAGCAGTGTTTACAATGAGCAGTTCTTC

clone size: .
D gene: TRBD1
V gene: TRBV15
J gene: TRBJ2-2
CDR3 protein: CATSRDRGRTGELFF
CDR3 DNA: TGTGCCACCAGCAGAGACAGGGGGCGGACAGGGGAGCTGTTTTTT

clone size: .
D gene: .
V gene: TRBV7-9
J gene: TRBJ2-5
CDR3 protein: CASHVTGGLETQYF
CDR3 DNA: TGTGCCAGCCATGTGACAGGAGGGCTAGAGACCCAGTACTTC

clone size: few
D gene: .
V gene: TRBV18
J gene: TRBJ1-5
CDR3 protein: CASSRGRGEQPQHF
CDR3 DNA: TGTGCCAGCTCACGAGGCAGGGGTGAACAGCCCCAGCATTTT

clone size: few
D gene: .
V gene: TRBV24-1
J gene: TRBJ2-6
CDR3 protein: CATSDPSGANVLTF
CDR3 DNA: TGTGCCACCAGTGACCCCTCTGGGGCCAACGTCCTGACTTTC

clone size: .
D gene: TRBD1
V gene: TRBV12-3/TRBV12-4
J gene: TRBJ2-3
CDR3 protein: CASRRDRGGDTQYF
CDR3 DNA: TGTGCCAGCAGACGGGACAGGGGGGGAGATACGCAGTATTTT

clone size: .
D gene: TRBD1
V gene: TRBV7-2
J gene: TRBJ1-3
CDR3 protein: CASSSYRGLGNTIYF
CDR3 DNA: TGTGCCAGCAGCAGTTACAGGGGGCTCGGAAACACCATATATTTT

clone size: .
D gene: .
V gene: TRBV4-3
J gene: TRBJ1-2
CDR3 protein: CASSQDPLYYGYTF
CDR3 DNA: TGCGCCAGCAGCCAAGATCCGCTTTACTATGGCTACACCTTC

clone size: many
D gene: .
V gene: TRBV5-6
J gene: TRBJ2-2
CDR3 protein: CASSLTGSESGLFF
CDR3 DNA: TGTGCCAGCAGCTTGACGGGCAGTGAGTCGGGGCTGTTTTTT

clone size: .
D gene: TRBD1
V gene: TRBV7-2
J gene: TRBJ1-4
CDR3 protein: CASSSQGGVEKLFF
CDR3 DNA: TGTGCCAGCAGCTCCCAAGGGGGCGTTGAAAAACTGTTTTTT

clone size: few
D gene: .
V gene: TRBV4-1
J gene: TRBJ1-6
CDR3 protein: CASSSTRAPLHF
CDR3 DNA: TGCGCCAGCAGCTCAACACGGGCACCCCTCCACTTT

clone size: many
D gene: .
V gene: TRBV20-1
J gene: TRBJ1-1
CDR3 protein: CSARAGSKNTEAFF
CDR3 DNA: TGCAGTGCTAGAGCTGGCTCAAAGAACACTGAAGCTTTCTTT

clone size: .
D gene: TRBD1
V gene: TRBV29-1
J gene: TRBJ1-1
CDR3 protein: CSVGQGNTEAFF
CDR3 DNA: TGCAGCGTGGGACAGGGGAACACTGAAGCTTTCTTT

clone size: few
D gene: .
V gene: TRBV9
J gene: TRBJ2-1
CDR3 protein: CASSPPGRRGEQFF
CDR3 DNA: TGTGCCAGCAGCCCCCCGGGGAGAAGGGGTGAGCAGTTCTTC

clone size: few
D gene: .
V gene: TRBV5-4
J gene: TRBJ2-3
CDR3 protein: CASGLAEQSTDTQYF
CDR3 DNA: TGTGCCAGCGGACTGGCGGAGCAGAGCACAGATACGCAGTATTTT

clone size: few
D gene: .
V gene: TRBV5-6
J gene: TRBJ2-2
CDR3 protein: CASSLELAGREELFF
CDR3 DNA: TGTGCCAGCAGCTTGGAACTAGCAGGAAGGGAGGAGCTGTTTTTT

clone size: few
D gene: .
V gene: TRBV4-3
J gene: TRBJ2-7
CDR3 protein: CASSQEATMGSYEQYF
CDR3 DNA: TGCGCCAGCAGCCAAGAGGCGACGATGGGCTCCTACGAGCAGTACTTC

clone size: .
D gene: TRBD1
V gene: TRBV19
J gene: TRBJ1-2
CDR3 protein: CASSAGQLYGYTF
CDR3 DNA: TGTGCCAGTAGTGCGGGACAGCTCTATGGCTACACCTTC

clone size: .
D gene: .
V gene: TRBV12-3/TRBV12-4
J gene: TRBJ1-2
CDR3 protein: CASSPQHRVYGYTF
CDR3 DNA: TGTGCCAGCAGCCCTCAACACAGGGTATATGGCTACACCTTC

clone size: .
D gene: TRBD1
V gene: TRBV6-2/TRBV6-3
J gene: TRBJ2-5
CDR3 protein: CASSTRTGPKTQYF
CDR3 DNA: TGTGCCAGCAGTACCCGGACAGGACCCAAGACCCAGTACTTC

clone size: .
D gene: .
V gene: TRBV5-1
J gene: TRBJ1-2
CDR3 protein: CASSLANPVYGYTF
CDR3 DNA: TGCGCCAGCAGCCTTGCTAACCCCGTATATGGCTACACCTTC

clone size: .
D gene: .
V gene: TRBV29-1
J gene: TRBJ1-2
CDR3 protein: CSVEDRRQIAGAEGYTF
CDR3 DNA: TGCAGCGTTGAAGATCGGAGACAGATCGCGGGGGCGGAGGGCTACACCTTC

clone size: .
D gene: TRBD1
V gene: TRBV4-1
J gene: TRBJ1-1
CDR3 protein: CASSHLTGMNTEAFF
CDR3 DNA: TGCGCCAGCAGCCACCTGACAGGGATGAACACTGAAGCTTTCTTT

clone size: many
D gene: .
V gene: TRBV29-1
J gene: TRBJ1-2
CDR3 protein: CSVGDGNYGYTF
CDR3 DNA: TGCAGCGTGGGGGACGGTAACTATGGCTACACCTTC

clone size: few
D gene: .
V gene: TRBV12-3/TRBV12-4
J gene: TRBJ1-5
CDR3 protein: CASSLALGDNQPQHF
CDR3 DNA: TGTGCCAGCAGTTTGGCCCTGGGGGATAATCAGCCCCAGCATTTT

clone size: few
D gene: .
V gene: TRBV20-1
J gene: TRBJ2-5
CDR3 protein: CSASPPGGGKETQYF
CDR3 DNA: TGCAGTGCTAGCCCCCCCGGCGGCGGGAAAGAGACCCAGTACTTC

clone size: .
D gene: .
V gene: TRBV11-2
J gene: TRBJ2-7
CDR3 protein: CASSPGEWTQEQYF
CDR3 DNA: TGTGCCAGCAGCCCGGGGGAATGGACGCAGGAGCAGTACTTC

clone size: .
D gene: TRBD1
V gene: TRBV11-2
J gene: TRBJ2-2
CDR3 protein: CASRRGTGLGGELFF
CDR3 DNA: TGTGCCAGCAGACGCGGGACAGGGTTGGGCGGGGAGCTGTTTTTT

clone size: .
D gene: TRBD1
V gene: TRBV9
J gene: TRBJ1-2
CDR3 protein: CASSAQTGSIYGYTF
CDR3 DNA: TGTGCCAGCAGCGCCCAGACAGGGAGTATCTATGGCTACACCTTC

clone size: many
D gene: TRBD1
V gene: TRBV19
J gene: TRBJ2-2
CDR3 protein: CASSRGQGRLDTGELFF
CDR3 DNA: TGTGCCAGTAGTAGGGGACAGGGGAGGCTCGACACCGGGGAGCTGTTTTTT

clone size: .
D gene: .
V gene: TRBV6-2/TRBV6-3
J gene: TRBJ2-3
CDR3 protein: CASSYDPVIRRGLTDTQYF
CDR3 DNA: TGTGCCAGCAGTTACGACCCCGTTATTCGGCGGGGGCTGACAGATACGCAGTATTTT

clone size: once
D gene: TRBD1
V gene: TRBV6-2/TRBV6-3
J gene: TRBJ1-1
CDR3 protein: CASSYSGTGLSLNTEAFF
CDR3 DNA: TGTGCCAGCAGTTACTCCGGGACAGGGCTGTCCTTGAACACTGAAGCTTTCTTT

clone size: .
D gene: TRBD1
V gene: TRBV24-1
J gene: TRBJ1-5
CDR3 protein: CATSDGTGGGNQPQHF
CDR3 DNA: TGTGCCACCAGTGACGGGACAGGGGGCGGCAATCAGCCCCAGCATTTT

clone size: .
D gene: .
V gene: TRBV19
J gene: TRBJ2-7
CDR3 protein: CASGYQGSYEQYF
CDR3 DNA: TGTGCCAGTGGCTACCAGGGGTCCTACGAGCAGTACTTC